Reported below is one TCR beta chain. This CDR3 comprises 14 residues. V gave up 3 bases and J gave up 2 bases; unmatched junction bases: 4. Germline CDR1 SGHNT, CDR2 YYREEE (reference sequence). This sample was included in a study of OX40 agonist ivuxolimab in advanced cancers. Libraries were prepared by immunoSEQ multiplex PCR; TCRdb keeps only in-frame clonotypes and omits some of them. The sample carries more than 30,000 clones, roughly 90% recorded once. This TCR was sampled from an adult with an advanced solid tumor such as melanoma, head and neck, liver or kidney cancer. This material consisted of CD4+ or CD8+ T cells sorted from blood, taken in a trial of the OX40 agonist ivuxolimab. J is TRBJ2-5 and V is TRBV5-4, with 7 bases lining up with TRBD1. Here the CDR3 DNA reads TGTGCCAGCAGCTCCGGGACAGTACAAGAGACCCAGTACTTC. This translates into CASSSGTVQETQYF.